This T cell receptor beta chain was sequenced for a study of shared clonotypes between healthy human individuals. Study conclusions and caveats: Rarefaction showed sorted-subset sequencing was incomplete despite large depth.

Terminally differentiated effector memory CD45RA+ cells were excluded by CCR7 positive selection of CD45RO-negative cells. V was pared by 0 bases and J by 1 base, with 8 bases between. The CDR3 spans 14 residues. Germline-derived CDR1 and CDR2 are SGHNT and YYREEE (reference sequence). About this clone: Its specificity is not known.

The protocol was immunoSEQ multiplex PCR, while the TCRdb copy is restricted to in-frame clones and leaves out a portion. The sample consists of about 2 million clones, 85% to 95% of them appearing once. V gene TRBV5-4 combines with J gene TRBJ2-7; D unclear. The sequence derives from a man aged 18 to 30 in good health. Sequencing was done on a sample of naive CD8+ T cells sorted from blood. This chain's CDR3 is CASSLDQISYEQYF. In DNA, the CDR3 is TGTGCCAGCAGCTTGGACCAGATTTCCTACGAGCAGTACTTC.